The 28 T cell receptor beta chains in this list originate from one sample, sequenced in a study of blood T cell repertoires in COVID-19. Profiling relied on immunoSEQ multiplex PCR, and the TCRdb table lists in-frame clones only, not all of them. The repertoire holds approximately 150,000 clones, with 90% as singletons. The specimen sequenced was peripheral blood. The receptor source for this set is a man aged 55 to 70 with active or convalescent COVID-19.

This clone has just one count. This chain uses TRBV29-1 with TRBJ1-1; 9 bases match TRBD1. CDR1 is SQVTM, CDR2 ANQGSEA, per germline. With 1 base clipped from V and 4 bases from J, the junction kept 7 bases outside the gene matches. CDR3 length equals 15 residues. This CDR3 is CSVEGQGGGVTEAFF. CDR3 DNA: TGCAGCGTTGAAGGACAGGGGGGAGGGGTCACTGAAGCTTTCTTT.

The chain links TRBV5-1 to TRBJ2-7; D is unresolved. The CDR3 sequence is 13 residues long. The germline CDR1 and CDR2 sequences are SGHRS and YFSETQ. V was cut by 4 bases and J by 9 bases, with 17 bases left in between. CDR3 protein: CASSGQHNSRQYF. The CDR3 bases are TGCGCCAGCAGCGGGCAACACAACTCCAGGCAGTACTTC.

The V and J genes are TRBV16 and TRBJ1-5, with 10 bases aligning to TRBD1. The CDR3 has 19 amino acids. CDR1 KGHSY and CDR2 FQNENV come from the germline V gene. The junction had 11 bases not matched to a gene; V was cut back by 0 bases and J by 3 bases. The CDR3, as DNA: TGTGCCAGCAGCCAATCAGCTTCTCCGGGACAGGGGAACAATCAGCCCCAGCATTTT. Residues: CASSQSASPGQGNNQPQHF.

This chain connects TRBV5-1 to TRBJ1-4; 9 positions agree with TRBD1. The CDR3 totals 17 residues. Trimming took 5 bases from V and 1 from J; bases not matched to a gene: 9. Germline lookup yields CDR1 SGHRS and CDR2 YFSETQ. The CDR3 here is CASRGTGKEETNEKLFF. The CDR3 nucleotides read TGCGCCAGCAGAGGGACAGGGAAAGAAGAAACTAATGAAAAACTGTTTTTT.

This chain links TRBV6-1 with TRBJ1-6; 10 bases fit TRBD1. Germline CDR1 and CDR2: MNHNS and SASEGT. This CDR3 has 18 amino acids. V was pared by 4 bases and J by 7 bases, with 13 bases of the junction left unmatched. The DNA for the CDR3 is TGTGCCAGCAGTGCTCAATCTGTGACAGGGGGCCGGAATTCACCCCTCCACTTT. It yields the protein CASSAQSVTGGRNSPLHF.

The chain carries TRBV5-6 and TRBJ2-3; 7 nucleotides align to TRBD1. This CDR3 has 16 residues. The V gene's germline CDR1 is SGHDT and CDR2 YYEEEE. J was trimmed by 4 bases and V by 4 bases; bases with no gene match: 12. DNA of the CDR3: TGTGCCAGCAGCCCGTCGGTGGGGACAGAATCAGATACGCAGTATTTT. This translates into CASSPSVGTESDTQYF.

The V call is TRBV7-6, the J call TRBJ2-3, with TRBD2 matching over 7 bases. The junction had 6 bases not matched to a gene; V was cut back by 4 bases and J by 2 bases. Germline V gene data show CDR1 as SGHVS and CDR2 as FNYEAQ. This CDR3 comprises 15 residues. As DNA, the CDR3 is TGTGCCAGCAGCTCACTAGCGATTCCCACAGATACGCAGTATTTT. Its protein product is CASSSLAIPTDTQYF.

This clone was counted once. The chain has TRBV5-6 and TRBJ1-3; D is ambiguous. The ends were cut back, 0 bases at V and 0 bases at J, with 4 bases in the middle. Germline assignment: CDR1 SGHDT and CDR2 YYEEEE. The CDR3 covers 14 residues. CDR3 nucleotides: TGTGCCAGCAGCTTGGGGGCCTCTGGAAACACCATATATTTT. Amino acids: CASSLGASGNTIYF.

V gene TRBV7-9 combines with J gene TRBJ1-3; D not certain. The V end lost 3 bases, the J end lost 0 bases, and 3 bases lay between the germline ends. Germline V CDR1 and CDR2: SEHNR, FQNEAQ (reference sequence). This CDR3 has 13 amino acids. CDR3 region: CASSFYSGNTIYF. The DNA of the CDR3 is TGTGCCAGCAGCTTTTACTCTGGAAACACCATATATTTT.

CDR3 nucleotide sequence: TGTGCCAGCAGTTTCCCGGAGACCCAGTACTTC. This encodes CASSFPETQYF. The V gene is TRBV27, the J gene TRBJ2-5; no clear D. Germline V gene sequence: CDR1 MNHEY, CDR2 SMNVEV (reference sequence). There are 11 residues in the CDR3. V shed 3 bases and J shed 5 bases, with 4 bases lying between them.

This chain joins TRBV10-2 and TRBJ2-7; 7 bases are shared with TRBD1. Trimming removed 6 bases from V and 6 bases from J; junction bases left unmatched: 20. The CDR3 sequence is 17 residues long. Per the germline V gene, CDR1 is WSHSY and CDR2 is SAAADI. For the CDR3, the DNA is TGCGCCAGCAGGGTGAGAACAGGGGCTCAAACTAGGGGCGAGCAGTACTTC. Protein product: CASRVRTGAQTRGEQYF.

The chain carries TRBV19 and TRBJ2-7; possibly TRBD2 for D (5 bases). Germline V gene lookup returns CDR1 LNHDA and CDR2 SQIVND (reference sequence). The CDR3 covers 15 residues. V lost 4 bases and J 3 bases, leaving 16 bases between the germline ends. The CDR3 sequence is CASSTPGKRGYEQYF. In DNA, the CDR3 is TGTGCCAGTAGTACTCCGGGCAAACGGGGCTACGAGCAGTACTTC.

The CDR3 DNA reads as TGTGCCATCAGTGAGTCAGGAGGGGTCGGTTCACCCCTCCACTTT. Translating it yields CAISESGGVGSPLHF. The V gene is TRBV10-3, the J gene TRBJ1-6; possible D gene TRBD1, 5 bases. The germline V gene has CDR1 ENHRY and CDR2 SYGVKD. This CDR3 region has 15 residues. Trimming left V 0 bases short and J 9 bases short, with 12 bases between.

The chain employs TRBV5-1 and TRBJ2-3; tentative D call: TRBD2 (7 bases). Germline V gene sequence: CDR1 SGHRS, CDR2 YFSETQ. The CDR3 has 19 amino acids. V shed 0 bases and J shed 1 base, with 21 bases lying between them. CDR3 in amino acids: CASSLAWGLAVTGTDTQYF. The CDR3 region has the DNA TGCGCCAGCAGCTTGGCTTGGGGGCTAGCGGTGACAGGCACAGATACGCAGTATTTT.

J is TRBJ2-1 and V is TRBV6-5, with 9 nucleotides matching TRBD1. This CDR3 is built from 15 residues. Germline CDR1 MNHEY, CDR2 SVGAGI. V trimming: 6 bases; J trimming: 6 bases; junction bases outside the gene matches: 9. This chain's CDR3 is CASRRGTGPSNEQFF. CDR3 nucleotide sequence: TGTGCCAGCAGGCGAGGGACAGGGCCTAGCAATGAGCAGTTCTTC.

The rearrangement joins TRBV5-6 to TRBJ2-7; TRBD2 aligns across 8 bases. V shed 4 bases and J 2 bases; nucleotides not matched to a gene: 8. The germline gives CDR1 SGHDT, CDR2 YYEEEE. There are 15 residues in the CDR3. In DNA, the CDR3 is TGTGCCAGCAGCCCATCCACAGCGGGAGCCTACGAGCAGTACTTC. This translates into CASSPSTAGAYEQYF.

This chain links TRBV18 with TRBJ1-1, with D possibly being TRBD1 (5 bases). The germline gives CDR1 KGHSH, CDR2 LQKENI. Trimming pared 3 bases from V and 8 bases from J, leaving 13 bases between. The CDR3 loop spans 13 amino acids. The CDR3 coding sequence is TGTGCCAGCTCACCCGACGTAGGGGCGGAAGCTTTCTTT. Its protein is CASSPDVGAEAFF.

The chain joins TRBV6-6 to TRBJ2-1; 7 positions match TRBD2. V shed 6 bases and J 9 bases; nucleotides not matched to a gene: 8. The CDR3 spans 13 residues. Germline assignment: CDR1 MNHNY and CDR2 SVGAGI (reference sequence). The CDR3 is CASRVPGGTEQFF. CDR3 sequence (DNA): TGTGCCAGCAGAGTCCCCGGGGGGACTGAGCAGTTCTTC.

The CDR3 protein is CASSILAGVTSYNEQFF. The CDR3 DNA sequence: TGTGCCAGTAGTATATTGGCGGGGGTCACATCCTACAATGAGCAGTTCTTC. The chain is built from TRBV19 and TRBJ2-1, with 7 bases lining up with TRBD2. This CDR3 contains 17 residues. Germline V gene lookup returns CDR1 LNHDA and CDR2 SQIVND (reference sequence). After removal of 2 bases from V and 1 base from J, the junction contained 8 bases not matched to a gene. Supplemented by reference TRBV19 and TRBJ2-1, the full variable domain reads DGGITQSPKYLFRKEGQNVTLSCEQNLNHDAMYWYRQDPGQGLRLIYYSQIVNDFQKGDIAEGYSVSREKKESFPLTVTSAQKNPTAFYLCASSILAGVTSYNEQFFGPGTRLTVL.

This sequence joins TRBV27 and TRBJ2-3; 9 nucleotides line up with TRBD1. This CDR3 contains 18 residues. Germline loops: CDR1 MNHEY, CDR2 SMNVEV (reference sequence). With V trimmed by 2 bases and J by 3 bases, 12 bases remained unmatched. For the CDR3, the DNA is TGTGCCAGCAGTTTAACCCCTTCACAGGGGGCCCGAACAGATACGCAGTATTTT. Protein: CASSLTPSQGARTDTQYF.

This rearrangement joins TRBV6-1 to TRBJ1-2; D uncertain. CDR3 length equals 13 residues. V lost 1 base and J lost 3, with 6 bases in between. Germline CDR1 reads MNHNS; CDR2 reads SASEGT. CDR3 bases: TGTGCCAGCAGTGAAGAATCCGACTATGGCTACACCTTC. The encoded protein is CASSEESDYGYTF.

As DNA, the CDR3 is TGTGCCAGCAGCCACGGGACTAGCGGGACCCAAGAGACCCAGTACTTC. It specifies CASSHGTSGTQETQYF. The V and J genes are TRBV14 and TRBJ2-5, with 13 bases lining up with TRBD2. Losses at the gene ends were 3 bases for V and 1 base for J; bases not matched to a gene: 2. The CDR3 is 16 residues long. Germline V gene lookup returns CDR1 SGHDN and CDR2 FVKESK.

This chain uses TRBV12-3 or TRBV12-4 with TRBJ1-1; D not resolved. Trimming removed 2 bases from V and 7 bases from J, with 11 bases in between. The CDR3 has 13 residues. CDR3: CASSLLGAHEAFF. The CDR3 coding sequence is TGTGCCAGCAGTTTACTGGGAGCTCATGAAGCTTTCTTT.

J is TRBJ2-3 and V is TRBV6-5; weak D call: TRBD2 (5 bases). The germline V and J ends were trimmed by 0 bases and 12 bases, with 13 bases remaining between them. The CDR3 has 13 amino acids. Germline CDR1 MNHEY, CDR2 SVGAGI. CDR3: CASSYSRAEGQYF. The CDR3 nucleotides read TGTGCCAGCAGTTACTCGCGGGCAGAAGGCCAGTATTTT.

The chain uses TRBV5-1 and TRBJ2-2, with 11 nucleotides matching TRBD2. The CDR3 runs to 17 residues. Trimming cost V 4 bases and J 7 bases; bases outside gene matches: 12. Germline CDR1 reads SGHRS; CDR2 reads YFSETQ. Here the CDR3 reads CASSPVAGGPPSGELFF. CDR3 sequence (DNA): TGCGCCAGCAGCCCTGTAGCGGGGGGGCCCCCCAGCGGGGAGCTGTTTTTT.

The CDR3 is CASSSPSLETQYF. The CDR3 region has the DNA TGTGCCAGCAGCTCCCCCTCCCTAGAGACCCAGTACTTC. The chain recombines TRBV11-3 with TRBJ2-5, with no clear D. The CDR3 has 13 residues. Deletions cut 4 bases from V and 4 bases from J, with 10 bases between. Germline assignment: CDR1 SGHNT and CDR2 YENEEA.

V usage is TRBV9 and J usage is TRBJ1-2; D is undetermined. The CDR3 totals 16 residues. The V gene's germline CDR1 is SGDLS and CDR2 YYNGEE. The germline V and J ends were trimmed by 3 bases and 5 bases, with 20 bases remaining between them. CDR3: CASSASVGTGWYGYTF. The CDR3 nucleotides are TGTGCCAGCAGCGCCTCGGTGGGAACGGGGTGGTATGGCTACACCTTC.

CDR3 loop: CASSIGGGFSNQPQHF. As DNA, the CDR3 is TGTGCCAGTAGTATAGGGGGGGGTTTTTCCAATCAGCCCCAGCATTTT. This chain uses TRBV19 with TRBJ1-5, with a weak D call TRBD1 (5 bases). The CDR3 is made up of 16 amino acids. Germline values: CDR1 LNHDA, CDR2 SQIVND (reference sequence). V lost 1 base and J lost 3, with 13 bases in between.